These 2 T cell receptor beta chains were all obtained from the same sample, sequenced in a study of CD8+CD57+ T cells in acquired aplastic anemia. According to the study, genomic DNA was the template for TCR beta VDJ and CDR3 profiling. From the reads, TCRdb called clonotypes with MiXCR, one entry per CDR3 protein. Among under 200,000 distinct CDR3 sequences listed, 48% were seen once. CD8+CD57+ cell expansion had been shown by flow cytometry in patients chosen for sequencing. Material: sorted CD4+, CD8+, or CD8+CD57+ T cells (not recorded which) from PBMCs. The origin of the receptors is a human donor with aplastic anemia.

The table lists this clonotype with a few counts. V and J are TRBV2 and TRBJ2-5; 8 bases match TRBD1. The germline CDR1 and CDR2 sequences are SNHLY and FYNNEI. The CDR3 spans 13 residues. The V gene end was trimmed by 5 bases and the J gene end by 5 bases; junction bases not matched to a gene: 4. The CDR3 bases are TGTGCCAGCAGTCGACAGGGGTTCGAGACCCAGTACTTC. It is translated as CASSRQGFETQYF.

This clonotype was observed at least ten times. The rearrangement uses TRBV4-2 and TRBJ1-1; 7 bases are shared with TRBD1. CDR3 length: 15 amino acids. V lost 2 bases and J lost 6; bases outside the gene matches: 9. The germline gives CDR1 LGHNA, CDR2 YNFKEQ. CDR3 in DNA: TGTGCCAGCAGCCAACACCCGACAGGGTTCGCTGAAGCTTTCTTT. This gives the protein CASSQHPTGFAEAFF.